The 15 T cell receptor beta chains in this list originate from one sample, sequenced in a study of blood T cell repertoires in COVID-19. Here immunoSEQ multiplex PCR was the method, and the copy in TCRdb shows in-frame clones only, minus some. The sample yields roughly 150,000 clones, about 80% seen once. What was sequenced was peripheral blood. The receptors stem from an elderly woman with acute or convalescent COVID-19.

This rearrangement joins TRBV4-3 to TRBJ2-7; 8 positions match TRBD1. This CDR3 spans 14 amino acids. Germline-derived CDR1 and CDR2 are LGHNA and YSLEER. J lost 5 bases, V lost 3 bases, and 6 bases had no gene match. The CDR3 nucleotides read TGCGCCAGCAGCCAGAACAGGGGGATCCACGAGCAGTACTTC. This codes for CASSQNRGIHEQYF.

This chain's CDR3 is CASSAPGGTNEKLFF. The DNA for the CDR3 is TGTGCCAGCTCAGCCCCAGGGGGCACTAATGAAAAACTGTTTTTT. This chain connects TRBV18 to TRBJ1-4, with TRBD1 matching over 8 bases. V gave up 5 bases and J gave up 2 bases; unmatched junction bases: 4. CDR1 is KGHSH and CDR2 is LQKENI in the germline V gene. The length of the CDR3 is 15 residues. Full variable domain (rest looked up from reference TRBV18 and TRBJ1-4): NAGVMQNPRHLVRRRGQEARLRCSPMKGHSHVYWYRQLPEEGLKFMVYLQKENIIDESGMPKERFSAEFPKEGPSILRIQQVVRGDSAAYFCASSAPGGTNEKLFFGSGTQLSVL.

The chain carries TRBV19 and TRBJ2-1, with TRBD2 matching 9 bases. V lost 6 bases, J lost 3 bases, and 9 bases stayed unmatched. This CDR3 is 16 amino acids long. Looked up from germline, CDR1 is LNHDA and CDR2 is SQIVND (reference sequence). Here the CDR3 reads CASSRMTSGSYNEQFF. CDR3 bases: TGTGCCAGTAGCAGGATGACTAGCGGAAGCTACAATGAGCAGTTCTTC.

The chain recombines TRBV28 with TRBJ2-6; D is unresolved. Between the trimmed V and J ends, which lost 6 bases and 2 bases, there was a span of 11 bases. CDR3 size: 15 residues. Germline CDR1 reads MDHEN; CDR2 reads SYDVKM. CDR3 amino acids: CASSLTSAGANVLTF. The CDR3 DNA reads TGTGCCAGCAGCCTAACGAGTGCTGGGGCCAACGTCCTGACTTTC.

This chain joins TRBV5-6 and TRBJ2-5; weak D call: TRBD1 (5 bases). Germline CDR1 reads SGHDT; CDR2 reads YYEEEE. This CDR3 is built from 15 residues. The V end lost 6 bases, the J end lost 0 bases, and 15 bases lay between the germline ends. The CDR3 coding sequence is TGTGCCAGCAAGGGGCTGGGTTACAACCAAGAGACCCAGTACTTC. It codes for CASKGLGYNQETQYF.

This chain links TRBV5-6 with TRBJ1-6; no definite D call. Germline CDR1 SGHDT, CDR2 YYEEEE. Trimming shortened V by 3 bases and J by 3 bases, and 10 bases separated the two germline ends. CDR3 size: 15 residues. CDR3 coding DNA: TGTGCCAGCAGCTCCCGGGTCCTCTATAATTCACCCCTCCACTTT. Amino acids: CASSSRVLYNSPLHF.

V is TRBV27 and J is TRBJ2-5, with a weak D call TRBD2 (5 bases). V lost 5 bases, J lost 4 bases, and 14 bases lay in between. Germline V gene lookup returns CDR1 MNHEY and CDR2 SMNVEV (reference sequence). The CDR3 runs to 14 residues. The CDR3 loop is CASSPPSRRETQYF. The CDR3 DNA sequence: TGTGCCAGCAGTCCCCCTAGCAGGCGAGAGACCCAGTACTTC.

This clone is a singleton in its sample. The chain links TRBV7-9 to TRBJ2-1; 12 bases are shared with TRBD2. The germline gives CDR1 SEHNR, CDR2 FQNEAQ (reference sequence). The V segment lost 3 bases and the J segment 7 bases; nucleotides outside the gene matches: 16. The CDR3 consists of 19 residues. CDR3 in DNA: TGTGCCAGCAGCTTGCGACAGACACCGACTAGCGGGAGTTCAAATGAGCAGTTCTTC. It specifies CASSLRQTPTSGSSNEQFF.

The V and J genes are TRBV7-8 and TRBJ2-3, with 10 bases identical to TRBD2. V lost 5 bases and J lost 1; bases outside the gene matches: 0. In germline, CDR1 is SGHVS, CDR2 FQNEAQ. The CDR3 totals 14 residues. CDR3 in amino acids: CASSGTSGTDTQYF. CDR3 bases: TGTGCCAGCAGCGGGACTAGCGGCACAGATACGCAGTATTTT.

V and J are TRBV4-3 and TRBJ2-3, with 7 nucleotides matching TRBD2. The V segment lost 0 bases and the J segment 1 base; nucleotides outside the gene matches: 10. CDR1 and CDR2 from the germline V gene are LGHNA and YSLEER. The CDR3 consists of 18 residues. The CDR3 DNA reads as TGCGCCAGCAGCCAAGAGTTACCGGGAGGATTTGGCACAGATACGCAGTATTTT. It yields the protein CASSQELPGGFGTDTQYF.

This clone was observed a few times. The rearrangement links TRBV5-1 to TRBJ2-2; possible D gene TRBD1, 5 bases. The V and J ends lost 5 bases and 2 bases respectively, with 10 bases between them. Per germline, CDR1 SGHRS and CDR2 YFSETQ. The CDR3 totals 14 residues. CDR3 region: CASRERTNTGELFF. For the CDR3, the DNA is TGCGCCAGCAGGGAACGGACAAACACCGGGGAGCTGTTTTTT.

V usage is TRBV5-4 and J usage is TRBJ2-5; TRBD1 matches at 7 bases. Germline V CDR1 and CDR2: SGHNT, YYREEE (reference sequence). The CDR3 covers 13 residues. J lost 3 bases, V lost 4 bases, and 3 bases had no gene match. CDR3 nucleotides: TGTGCCAGCAGCGCGGACAGGAAAGAGACCCAGTACTTC. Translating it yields CASSADRKETQYF.

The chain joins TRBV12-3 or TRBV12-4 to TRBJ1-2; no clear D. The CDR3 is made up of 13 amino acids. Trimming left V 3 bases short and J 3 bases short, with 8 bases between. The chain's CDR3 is CASSFTVDYGYTF. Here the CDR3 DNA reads TGTGCCAGCAGTTTCACAGTAGACTATGGCTACACCTTC.

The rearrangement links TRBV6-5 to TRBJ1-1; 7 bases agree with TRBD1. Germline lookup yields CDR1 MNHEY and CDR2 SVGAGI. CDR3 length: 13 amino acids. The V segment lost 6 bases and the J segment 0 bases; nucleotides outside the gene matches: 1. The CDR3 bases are TGTGCCAGCAGCGACAGGGTGAACACTGAAGCTTTCTTT. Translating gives CASSDRVNTEAFF.

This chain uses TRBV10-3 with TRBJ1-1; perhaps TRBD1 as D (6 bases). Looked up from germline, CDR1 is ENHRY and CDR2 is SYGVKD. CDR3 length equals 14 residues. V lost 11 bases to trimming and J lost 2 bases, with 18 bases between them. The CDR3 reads CAATQGTYNTEAFF. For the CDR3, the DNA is TGTGCCGCCACCCAGGGGACCTACAACACTGAAGCTTTCTTT.